This TCR beta chain was sequenced during a study of blood T cell repertoires in COVID-19. As for the study in general: The samples span acute and convalescent COVID-19 from the United States, Italy and Spain. From T cells, B-cell-depleted T cells, or PBMCs came the material, which was cDNA or gDNA.

V dropped 5 bases and J dropped 3; count of bases not matched to a gene: 7. The germline gives CDR1 SGHVS, CDR2 FQNEAQ. The CDR3 consists of 14 residues. In the authors' methods: Amplification of reference gene primers was used by the study to estimate nucleated cell counts. Sequenced by immunoSEQ multiplex PCR; TCRdb stores in-frame clones only, minus some. That table supplies the V and J calls and clone size; D and trimming were determined from the DNA. This table has under 200,000 clones, about 86% appearing once. The sequencing sample was made of peripheral blood. The chain is built from TRBV7-8 and TRBJ2-7; TRBD1 agrees at 7 bases. This TCR derives from a woman aged 55-69 years with COVID-19, enrolled during active disease. The CDR3 is CASSLLRDSYEQYF. In DNA, the CDR3 is TGTGCCAGCAGCCTACTCCGGGACAGCTACGAGCAGTACTTC.